One and the same sample provided the 16 T cell receptor beta chains below, sequenced in a study of T cell responses to AZD1222 COVID-19 vaccine. Clones were read by immunoSEQ multiplex PCR, and TCRdb kept only the in-frame ones, dropping some. There are roughly 150,000 clones in the sample; about 88% occur only once, and approximately 4.5% lies in the top ten. The specimen comprised peripheral blood, sampled on day 0 of AZD1222 vaccination. These receptors all come from an adult in good health.

The chain joins TRBV4-2 to TRBJ2-7; 8 positions agree with TRBD1. The CDR3 loop spans 15 amino acids. V lost 5 bases, J lost 0 bases, and 6 bases stayed unmatched. CDR1 LGHNA and CDR2 YNFKEQ come from the germline V gene. CDR3 protein: CASSESGTGSYEQYF. DNA for the CDR3: TGTGCCAGCAGCGAATCCGGGACAGGCTCCTACGAGCAGTACTTC.

The rearrangement uses TRBV7-2 and TRBJ1-4; a weak D match, TRBD1 (5 bases). V shed 2 bases and J shed 8 bases, with 12 bases lying between them. The CDR3 has 14 residues. CDR1 is SGHTA, CDR2 FQGNSA, per germline. The CDR3 loop is CASSLRRGREKLFF. The CDR3 DNA follows: TGTGCCAGCAGCTTACGTCGGGGGAGGGAAAAACTGTTTTTT.

The rearrangement links TRBV10-1 to TRBJ1-1; tentative D call: TRBD1 (5 bases). Germline V CDR1 and CDR2: WNHNN, SYGVQD (reference sequence). The V end lost 6 bases, the J end lost 1 base, and 12 bases lay between the germline ends. This CDR3 spans 14 amino acids. The CDR3 protein is CASREGRSNTEAFF. The CDR3 coding sequence is TGCGCCAGCAGGGAGGGACGGTCGAACACTGAAGCTTTCTTT.

V gene TRBV19 combines with J gene TRBJ1-5; possible D gene TRBD1, 5 bases. V dropped 9 bases and J dropped 4 bases, with 13 bases sitting between them. The V gene's germline CDR1 is LNHDA and CDR2 SQIVND (reference sequence). The CDR3 totals 13 residues. This CDR3 is CASSFTGNQPQHF. CDR3 coding DNA: TGTGCCAGCAGCTTTACAGGAAATCAGCCCCAGCATTTT.

The chain links TRBV19 to TRBJ1-1, with 8 bases lining up with TRBD1. CDR1 is LNHDA and CDR2 is SQIVND in the germline V gene (reference sequence). Trimming took 4 bases from V and 4 from J; bases not matched to a gene: 8. The CDR3 totals 15 residues. The CDR3 reads CASSKDRELATEAFF. The CDR3 DNA sequence: TGTGCCAGTAGTAAGGACAGGGAATTGGCCACTGAAGCTTTCTTT.

V is TRBV10-3 and J is TRBJ2-7; 12 bases match TRBD2. With 2 bases clipped from V and 0 bases from J, the junction kept 11 bases outside the gene matches. The CDR3 covers 19 residues. Per germline, CDR1 ENHRY and CDR2 SYGVKD. The CDR3, as DNA: TGTGCCATCAGTGAGGGCGGACTAGCGGGGTTCACCTTCTCCTACGAGCAGTACTTC. Its translation: CAISEGGLAGFTFSYEQYF.

The chain recombines TRBV10-3 with TRBJ1-1; TRBD1 matches 9 bases. The CDR3 has 13 amino acids. CDR1 ENHRY and CDR2 SYGVKD come from the germline V gene. With 11 bases clipped from V and 10 bases from J, the junction kept 14 bases outside the gene matches. The CDR3 here is CASDRQGGQGAFF. The CDR3 DNA follows: TGTGCCTCCGATCGACAGGGGGGTCAAGGAGCTTTCTTT.

The chain combines TRBV5-1 with TRBJ2-1; D not resolved. Trimming cost V 2 bases and J 5 bases, with 11 bases left between them. CDR1 is SGHRS, CDR2 YFSETQ, per germline. This CDR3 contains 14 residues. Written as DNA, the CDR3 is TGCGCCAGCAGCTTCGGATCCCGTAACAATGAGCAGTTCTTC. As protein: CASSFGSRNNEQFF.

This clone was seen a single time. J is TRBJ1-2 and V is TRBV10-1, with unresolved D. The CDR3 loop spans 16 amino acids. Trimming took off 3 bases at V and 4 bases at J, with 18 bases between the two ends. Germline V gene sequence: CDR1 WNHNN, CDR2 SYGVQD (reference sequence). Written as DNA, the CDR3 is TGCGCCAGCAGTGACCGCATTACGGGTGAAGGCTATGGCTACACCTTC. It translates to CASSDRITGEGYGYTF.

The V gene is TRBV28, the J gene TRBJ1-5; TRBD1 matches at 9 bases. The J segment lost 7 bases and the V segment lost 4 bases, leaving 8 bases of the junction unmatched. The germline gives CDR1 MDHEN, CDR2 SYDVKM. This CDR3 is built from 15 residues. CDR3 sequence: CASSYRDRARQPQHF. CDR3 bases: TGTGCCAGCAGTTACCGGGACAGGGCGCGCCAGCCCCAGCATTTT.

This sequence joins TRBV30 and TRBJ1-1, with D possibly being TRBD1 (5 bases). Germline assignment: CDR1 GTSNPN and CDR2 SVGIG (reference sequence). The V end was cut by 5 bases, the J end by 2 bases, with 18 bases between. CDR3 size: 15 residues. The CDR3 loop reads CAWGGEGLSNTEAFF. The CDR3 nucleotides are TGTGCCTGGGGGGGAGAAGGGCTATCCAACACTGAAGCTTTCTTT. Full variable domain (remainder filled in from reference TRBV30 and TRBJ1-1): SQTIHQWPATLVQPVGSPLSLECTVEGTSNPNLYWYRQAAGRGLQLLFYSVGIGQISSEVPQNLSASRPQDRQFILSSKKLLLSDSGFYLCAWGGEGLSNTEAFFGQGTRLTVV.

V gene TRBV12-3 or TRBV12-4 combines with J gene TRBJ1-5; D uncertain. Trimming took off 6 bases at V and 7 bases at J, with 13 bases between the two ends. This CDR3 has 13 amino acids. CDR3 DNA sequence: TGTGCCAGCAGGCCCACGGGGAACCAGCCCCAGCATTTT. Amino acids: CASRPTGNQPQHF.

The chain carries TRBV2 and TRBJ2-4; 9 bases agree with TRBD2. The germline V gene encodes CDR1 SNHLY and CDR2 FYNNEI. The V gene end was trimmed by 4 bases and the J gene end by 7 bases; junction bases not matched to a gene: 17. The CDR3 covers 18 residues. The CDR3 sequence: CASSVPLSGRGEGNIQYF. The CDR3 DNA sequence: TGTGCCAGCAGTGTTCCCCTTAGCGGGAGAGGAGAGGGGAACATTCAGTACTTC.

The chain has TRBV5-5 and TRBJ1-2, with D unresolved. The CDR3 consists of 14 residues. Germline values: CDR1 SGHKS, CDR2 YYEKEE (reference sequence). Trimming shortened V by 0 bases and J by 8 bases, and 14 bases separated the two germline ends. CDR3 in DNA: TGTGCCAGCAGCTTGGACACTGATTGGGAGGGCTACACCTTC. It yields the protein CASSLDTDWEGYTF.

This sequence joins TRBV30 and TRBJ2-7; the match to TRBD1 covers 7 bases. Looked up from germline, CDR1 is GTSNPN and CDR2 is SVGIG (reference sequence). Germline trimming cut 2 bases from V and 2 bases from J; bases unmatched to any gene: 3. The CDR3 sequence is 13 residues long. The CDR3 is CAWSLGQPYEQYF. CDR3 DNA: TGTGCCTGGAGTCTGGGACAGCCCTACGAGCAGTACTTC.

The CDR3 coding sequence is TGTGCCAGCAGCTTAGGCGGGGGGGTCAATGAGCAGTTCTTC. Translation: CASSLGGGVNEQFF. The chain uses TRBV7-6 and TRBJ2-1; 9 bases match TRBD2. In germline, CDR1 is SGHVS, CDR2 FNYEAQ. This CDR3 has 14 amino acids. With V trimmed by 1 base and J by 6 bases, 1 base remained unmatched.